The 26 T cell receptor beta chains below were found in one sample sequenced in a study of blood T cell repertoires in COVID-19. Some clones are missing from TCRdb's copy, which holds only in-frame ones; the method was immunoSEQ multiplex PCR. The sample carries some 62,000 clones, just over 85% recorded once. Sequenced sample: peripheral blood. These receptors all stem from a human donor in a cohort sampled during active COVID-19.

This chain connects TRBV5-4 to TRBJ2-1, with 14 bases lining up with TRBD2. V shed 2 bases, J shed 6 bases, and the junction held 10 bases outside the gene matches. This CDR3 comprises 18 residues. Germline lookup yields CDR1 SGHNT and CDR2 YYREEE (reference sequence). The CDR3 loop reads CASSFLRTSGGPINEQFF. The CDR3 DNA reads TGTGCCAGCAGCTTCCTACGGACTAGCGGGGGGCCTATCAATGAGCAGTTCTTC.

This clone was detected only a few times. This chain joins TRBV6-5 and TRBJ1-2; unclear D gene. In germline, CDR1 is MNHEY, CDR2 SVGAGI. The CDR3 consists of 15 residues. V was clipped by 0 bases and J by 2 bases, with 10 bases between them. This CDR3 reads CASSYSIGVNYGYTF. The CDR3 DNA follows: TGTGCCAGCAGTTACTCGATCGGGGTGAACTATGGCTACACCTTC.

This clone was recorded only once. The chain links TRBV19 to TRBJ2-3; D gene uncertain. CDR3 length: 10 residues. V was shortened by 10 bases and J by 4 bases, with 6 bases between the two germline ends. Germline CDR1 LNHDA, CDR2 SQIVND (reference sequence). The CDR3 protein is CATGSDTQYF. CDR3 nucleotides: TGTGCCACCGGGTCAGATACGCAGTATTTT.

This clone is labeled as medium-sized. An end of the junction does not agree with germline; a read error may underlie this. The CDR3 is CASSLGLSHEQYF. The CDR3 DNA is TGTGCCAGCAGCTTAGGTCTCTCCCACGAGCAGTACTTC. J is TRBJ2-7 and V is TRBV11-2; D is unclear. Germline lookup yields CDR1 SGHAT and CDR2 FQNNGV. This CDR3 is 13 amino acids long.

This chain links TRBV20-1 with TRBJ2-3; D remains ambiguous. Germline-derived CDR1 and CDR2 are DFQATT and SNEGSKA (reference sequence). The length of the CDR3 is 11 residues. The V and J ends lost 3 bases and 2 bases respectively, with 3 bases between them. The DNA for the CDR3 is TGCAGTGCTAGTTACACAGATACGCAGTATTTT. It specifies CSASYTDTQYF.

This chain joins TRBV5-4 and TRBJ2-3; no reliable D call. Germline CDR1 reads SGHNT; CDR2 reads YYREEE (reference sequence). CDR3 length equals 14 residues. V lost 2 bases to trimming and J lost 1 base, with 8 bases between them. The CDR3 protein is CASSFALGTDTQYF. The CDR3 region has the DNA TGTGCCAGCAGCTTTGCCCTAGGCACAGATACGCAGTATTTT.

CDR3 DNA sequence: TGCGCCAGCAGCTTGGTTCCAGGAGGATTGAACACTGAAGCTTTCTTT. Protein: CASSLVPGGLNTEAFF. The V and J genes are TRBV5-1 and TRBJ1-1; D gene unclear. Germline assignment: CDR1 SGHRS and CDR2 YFSETQ. This CDR3 is built from 16 residues. Trimming took off 0 bases at V and 0 bases at J, with 12 bases between the two ends.

The chain carries TRBV19 and TRBJ1-5, with TRBD1 matching over 10 bases. Germline CDR1 is LNHDA and CDR2 is SQIVND (reference sequence). The CDR3 runs to 13 residues. Losses at the gene ends were 7 bases for V and 11 bases for J; bases not matched to a gene: 8. The CDR3 bases are TGTGCCAGTATGGGACAGGGGCTTTCGGCCCAGCATTTT. As protein: CASMGQGLSAQHF.

The rearrangement uses TRBV19 and TRBJ1-5, with D perhaps matching TRBD1 (6 bases). Germline CDR1 and CDR2: LNHDA and SQIVND (reference sequence). The CDR3 covers 14 residues. The V end was cut by 8 bases, the J end by 1 base, with 12 bases between. The CDR3 nucleotides read TGTGCCAGTGCCCGACAGGTCAGCAATCAGCCCCAGCATTTT. Protein sequence: CASARQVSNQPQHF.

This chain joins TRBV5-1 and TRBJ2-7; 10 bases are shared with TRBD1. Germline V gives CDR1 SGHRS, CDR2 YFSETQ. The trim removed 4 bases at V and 5 bases at J, leaving 9 bases unmatched. The CDR3 has 15 residues. The CDR3 bases are TGCGCCAGCAGCCTAGACAGGGGGCCCAATGACGAGCAGTACTTC. Amino acid sequence: CASSLDRGPNDEQYF. Full variable domain (rest looked up from reference TRBV5-1 and TRBJ2-7): KAGVTQTPRYLIKTRGQQVTLSCSPISGHRSVSWYQQTPGQGLQFLFEYFSETQRNKGNFPGRFSGRQFSNSRSEMNVSTLELGDSALYLCASSLDRGPNDEQYFGPGTRLTVT.

This sequence joins TRBV28 and TRBJ1-1; 8 bases are shared with TRBD1. Losses at the gene ends were 5 bases for V and 6 bases for J; bases not matched to a gene: 17. Germline V lookup: CDR1 MDHEN, CDR2 SYDVKM. CDR3 length equals 17 residues. This chain's CDR3 is CASSILQGARGVPEAFF. The CDR3 DNA is TGTGCCAGCAGTATCCTTCAGGGGGCCCGAGGGGTCCCTGAAGCTTTCTTT. Full variable domain (remainder filled in from reference TRBV28 and TRBJ1-1): DVKVTQSSRYLVKRTGEKVFLECVQDMDHENMFWYRQDPGLGLRLIYFSYDVKMKEKGDIPEGYSVSREKKERFSLILESASTNQTSMYLCASSILQGARGVPEAFFGQGTRLTVV.

This sequence joins TRBV7-2 and TRBJ1-2, with 8 bases matching TRBD1. Germline trimming cut 3 bases from V and 1 base from J; bases unmatched to any gene: 1. The CDR3 is made up of 14 amino acids. Germline CDR1 is SGHTA and CDR2 is FQGNSA. The CDR3 here is CASSFGQGNYGYTF. The CDR3 DNA reads TGTGCCAGCAGCTTCGGACAGGGTAACTATGGCTACACCTTC.

The rearrangement joins TRBV5-5 to TRBJ2-7, with TRBD1 matching 8 bases. Germline CDR1 reads SGHKS; CDR2 reads YYEKEE (reference sequence). J gave up 2 bases and V 4 bases, and 2 bases lay outside the gene matches. The length of the CDR3 is 13 residues. The CDR3 DNA is TGTGCCAGCAGCCCACAGGGGGCCTACGAGCAGTACTTC. Amino acids: CASSPQGAYEQYF.

The rearrangement links TRBV11-2 to TRBJ2-7; 13 bases are a match to TRBD2. V lost 6 bases and J lost 2; bases outside the gene matches: 7. Germline-derived CDR1 and CDR2 are SGHAT and FQNNGV. The CDR3 runs 16 residues. Here the CDR3 reads CASRRLGTSGTYEQYF. Written as DNA, the CDR3 is TGTGCCAGCAGGCGGCTCGGGACTAGCGGGACCTACGAGCAGTACTTC.

The rearrangement joins TRBV7-9 to TRBJ2-5; TRBD1 agrees at 9 bases. J was trimmed by 5 bases and V by 5 bases; bases with no gene match: 12. The V gene's germline CDR1 is SEHNR and CDR2 FQNEAQ (reference sequence). The CDR3 runs to 16 residues. This CDR3 reads CASSPAVTGGYETQYF. For the CDR3, the DNA is TGTGCCAGCAGCCCAGCCGTAACAGGGGGCTATGAGACCCAGTACTTC.

The chain joins TRBV18 to TRBJ1-4; D is undetermined. CDR3 size: 16 residues. V gave up 3 bases and J gave up 0 bases, with 11 bases separating them. CDR1 and CDR2 from the germline V gene are KGHSH and LQKENI. The CDR3 DNA follows: TGTGCCAGCTCACCTCGTACAGACGCAACTAATGAAAAACTGTTTTTT. Amino acid sequence: CASSPRTDATNEKLFF.

CDR3 sequence reads: CASSSGLAGTPGTGELFF. DNA of the CDR3: TGTGCCAGCAGCTCGGGACTAGCGGGGACCCCAGGCACCGGGGAGCTGTTTTTT. J is TRBJ2-2 and V is TRBV7-9, with 13 bases that match TRBD2. V was pared by 4 bases and J by 4 bases, with 9 bases of the junction left unmatched. CDR3 size: 18 residues. The germline V gene encodes CDR1 SEHNR and CDR2 FQNEAQ (reference sequence).

The chain employs TRBV27 and TRBJ1-5; 8 bases fit TRBD1. Losses at the gene ends were 0 bases for V and 6 bases for J; bases not matched to a gene: 7. Per germline, CDR1 MNHEY and CDR2 SMNVEV (reference sequence). CDR3 length: 16 residues. CDR3 protein: CASSLSRTGSVQPQHF. CDR3 nucleotides: TGTGCCAGCAGTTTATCGAGGACAGGGAGCGTTCAGCCCCAGCATTTT.

V usage is TRBV20-1 and J usage is TRBJ1-5; possible D gene TRBD1, 5 bases. CDR3 size: 13 residues. The V end lost 3 bases, the J end lost 3 bases, and 9 bases lay between the germline ends. The germline CDR1 and CDR2 sequences are DFQATT and SNEGSKA (reference sequence). CDR3 coding DNA: TGCAGTGCTAGTTTACAGGTCAATCAGCCCCAGCATTTT. It encodes CSASLQVNQPQHF.

Only one count was recorded for this clone. This chain uses TRBV19 with TRBJ2-7; 8 nucleotides line up with TRBD2. This CDR3 region has 14 residues. Germline V gene lookup returns CDR1 LNHDA and CDR2 SQIVND (reference sequence). V gave up 3 bases and J gave up 5 bases; unmatched junction bases: 6. CDR3 protein: CASSISGSFNEQYF. The CDR3 bases are TGTGCCAGTAGTATCAGCGGGAGCTTCAACGAGCAGTACTTC.

The V gene is TRBV7-3, the J gene TRBJ2-7; 8 bases match TRBD2. V was pared by 1 base and J by 1 base, with 3 bases of the junction left unmatched. Germline V lookup: CDR1 SGHTA, CDR2 FQGTGA. There are 15 residues in the CDR3. The CDR3 sequence is CASSLNGGGSYEQYF. The CDR3 DNA follows: TGTGCCAGCAGCTTAAACGGCGGGGGGTCCTACGAGCAGTACTTC.

The chain recombines TRBV6-5 with TRBJ1-2; 9 bases agree with TRBD1. The trim removed 1 base at V and 8 bases at J, leaving 8 bases unmatched. CDR1 is MNHEY, CDR2 SVGAGI, per germline. This CDR3 has 15 amino acids. CDR3 nucleotides: TGTGCCAGCAGTTACTTGGGACAGGGTCGCCAGGGCTACACCTTC. Encoded protein: CASSYLGQGRQGYTF.

The rearrangement joins TRBV11-2 to TRBJ1-2; D unresolved. The V and J ends lost 0 bases and 4 bases respectively, with 6 bases between them. Germline values: CDR1 SGHAT, CDR2 FQNNGV. The CDR3 extends over 13 amino acids. The CDR3 region is CASSLDGFYGYTF. The CDR3 region has the DNA TGTGCCAGCAGCTTAGATGGCTTCTATGGCTACACCTTC.

V gene TRBV7-3 combines with J gene TRBJ2-5, with 7 bases matching TRBD2. Trimming at V came to 1 base and at J to 4 bases, leaving 6 bases not matched to a gene. There are 15 residues in the CDR3. The germline V gene encodes CDR1 SGHTA and CDR2 FQGTGA. CDR3 nucleotide sequence: TGTGCCAGCAGCTTAAATCGCGGCGGGGGAGAGACCCAGTACTTC. Protein sequence: CASSLNRGGGETQYF.

The chain links TRBV27 to TRBJ1-4; tentative D call: TRBD1 (6 bases). V shed 2 bases and J shed 2 bases, with 9 bases lying between them. The CDR3 runs to 15 residues. CDR1 MNHEY and CDR2 SMNVEV come from the germline V gene (reference sequence). CDR3 loop: CASSLAGATNEKLFF. The CDR3 coding sequence is TGTGCCAGCAGTTTAGCGGGGGCTACTAATGAAAAACTGTTTTTT. Full variable domain (remainder filled in from reference TRBV27 and TRBJ1-4): EAQVTQNPRYLITVTGKKLTVTCSQNMNHEYMSWYRQDPGLGLRQIYYSMNVEVTDKGDVPEGYKVSRKEKRNFPLILESPSPNQTSLYFCASSLAGATNEKLFFGSGTQLSVL.

This clone was recorded a few times. The chain recombines TRBV3-1 (or the pseudogene TRBV3-2) with TRBJ1-5, with 8 bases aligning to TRBD1. CDR1 and CDR2 (germline): LGHDT, YNNKEL (reference sequence). CDR3 length equals 15 residues. The J segment lost 0 bases and the V segment lost 4 bases, leaving 2 bases of the junction unmatched. The CDR3, as DNA: TGTGCCAGCAGCCCCGGACAGGGTAGCAATCAGCCCCAGCATTTT. Its protein is CASSPGQGSNQPQHF.